This TCR beta chain was sequenced in a study of cytomegalovirus exposure and HLA in healthy donors. About the study: Falling in the Caucasian-associated ancestry cluster were about 82% of about 400 genotyped donors.

Vbeta (60) and Jbeta (13) primers were used in the PCR. Profiled with immunoSEQ multiplex PCR; TCRdb holds only in-frame clones, not every one. The data show around 45,000 clones, and the top ten clones hold under 2%. The length of the CDR3 is 18 residues. The V end was cut by 0 bases, the J end by 7 bases, with 22 bases between. Germline CDR1 reads MGHRA; CDR2 reads YSYEKL. The sequencing sample was made of PBMCs. The clonotype was recovered from a woman in her twenties or thirties in good health and CMV-seronegative. The chain is built from TRBV4-1 and TRBJ1-5, with D hard to call. The CDR3 DNA sequence: TGCGCCAGCAGCCAAGAGCGTTCGAATTCTATTAAAGCGCAGCCCCAGCATTTT. Translating gives CASSQERSNSIKAQPQHF.